This T cell receptor (beta chain) was identified in a study of blood T cell repertoires in COVID-19. Study-wide background: Acute and convalescent COVID-19 samples came from the United States, Italy and Spain.

Libraries were prepared by immunoSEQ multiplex PCR; TCRdb keeps only in-frame clonotypes and omits some of them. The sample records around 87,000 clones, about 76% being singletons. Germline loops: CDR1 LGHNT, CDR2 FRNRAP. V dropped 4 bases and J dropped 5 bases, with 11 bases sitting between them. There are 13 residues in the CDR3. Sequencing used peripheral blood. This TCR was sampled from an elderly woman with acute or convalescent COVID-19. The genes are TRBV12-5 and TRBJ1-1; D is perhaps TRBD1 (5 bases). This CDR3 reads CASGSTDRTEAFF. DNA of the CDR3: TGTGCTAGTGGTTCGACAGATCGGACTGAAGCTTTCTTT.